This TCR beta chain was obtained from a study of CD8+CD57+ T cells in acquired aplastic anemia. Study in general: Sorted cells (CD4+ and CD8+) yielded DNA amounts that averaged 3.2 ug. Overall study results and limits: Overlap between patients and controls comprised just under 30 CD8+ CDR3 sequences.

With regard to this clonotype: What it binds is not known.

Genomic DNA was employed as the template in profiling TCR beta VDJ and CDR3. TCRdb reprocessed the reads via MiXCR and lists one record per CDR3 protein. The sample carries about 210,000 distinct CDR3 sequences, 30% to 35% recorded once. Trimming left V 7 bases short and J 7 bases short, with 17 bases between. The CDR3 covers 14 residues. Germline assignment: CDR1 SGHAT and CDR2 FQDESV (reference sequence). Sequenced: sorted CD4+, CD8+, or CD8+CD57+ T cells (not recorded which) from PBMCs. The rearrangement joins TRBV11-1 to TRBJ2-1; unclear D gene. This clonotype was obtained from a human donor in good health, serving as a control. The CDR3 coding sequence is TGTGCCAGCACCCCTTCCCTGGGCCGTAATGAGCAGTTCTTC. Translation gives CASTPSLGRNEQFF. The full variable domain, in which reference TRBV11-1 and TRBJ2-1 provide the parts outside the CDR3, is EAEVAQSPRYKITEKSQAVAFWCDPISGHATLYWYRQILGQGPELLVQFQDESVVDDSQLPKDRFSAERLKGVDSTLKIQPAELGDSAMYLCASTPSLGRNEQFFGPGTRLTVL.